Sequencing of this T cell receptor beta chain was carried out in a study of blood T cell repertoires in COVID-19. Study details: The United States, Italy and Spain were the sources of the acute and convalescent COVID-19 samples. PBMCs, B-cell-depleted T cells, or T cells provided the cDNA or gDNA that made up the material.

Only a few counts were recorded for this clone. Authors' methods: Reference gene primer amplification yielded estimated nucleated cell counts. Assay used: immunoSEQ multiplex PCR; TCRdb lists only in-frame clones, some missing. That table supplies the V and J calls and clone size; D and trimming were determined from the DNA. The sample lists roughly 350,000 clones; about 90% were seen once. Input material: peripheral blood. The receptor comes from a young woman who had recovered from COVID-19.

In nucleotides, the CDR3 is TGTGCCAGCAGACAGCTTACCGGGGAGCTGTTTTTT. Protein sequence: CASRQLTGELFF. The V gene is TRBV6-5, the J gene TRBJ2-2; D call uncertain. The CDR3 is made up of 12 amino acids. CDR1 and CDR2 (germline): MNHEY, SVGAGI. The V end was cut by 6 bases, the J end by 5 bases, with 7 bases between.